Included here is one T cell receptor beta chain sequence, with context. The antigen is unknown. The table came from immunoSEQ multiplex PCR; TCRdb's copy has only in-frame clones and leaves some out. This table holds 560,000 or so clones, approximately 96% found once. The CDR3 totals 16 residues. V lost 0 bases, J lost 1 base, and 2 bases stayed unmatched. Germline lookup yields CDR1 SGHRS and CDR2 YFSETQ. This specimen belongs to a study of shared clonotypes between healthy human individuals. Study at large: Aged between 18 and 49, the donors were two women and three men.

Study results and caveats: Of the naive CD4 clonotypes, roughly 5% were shared across several donors. Non-shared clonotypes had lower generation probabilities than those shared by all four donors.

The naive CD8 subset, CD45RO-negative cells positively selected for CCR7, excluded terminally differentiated effector memory CD45RA+ cells. Input material: naive CD8+ T cells sorted from blood. The chain uses TRBV5-1 and TRBJ1-5; TRBD1 matches at 9 bases. This TCR was recovered from a woman aged 25 to 39 in good health. The CDR3 nucleotides are TGCGCCAGCAGCTTGGGTGGGACAGGGAGCAATCAGCCCCAGCATTTT. Protein sequence: CASSLGGTGSNQPQHF.